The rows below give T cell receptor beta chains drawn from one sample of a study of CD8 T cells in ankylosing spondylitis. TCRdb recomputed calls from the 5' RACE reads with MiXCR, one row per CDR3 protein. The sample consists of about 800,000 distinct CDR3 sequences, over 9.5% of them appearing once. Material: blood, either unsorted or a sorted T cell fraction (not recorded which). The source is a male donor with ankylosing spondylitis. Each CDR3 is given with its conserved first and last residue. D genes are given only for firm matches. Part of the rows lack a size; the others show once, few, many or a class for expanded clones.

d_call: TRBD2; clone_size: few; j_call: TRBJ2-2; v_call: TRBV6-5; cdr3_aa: CASSYSAGGLSGELFF; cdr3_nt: TGTGCCAGCAGTTACTCGGCGGGAGGGTTGTCCGGGGAGCTGTTTTTT
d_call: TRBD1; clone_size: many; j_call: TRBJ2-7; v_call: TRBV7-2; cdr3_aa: CASSSRTGGGLYEQYF; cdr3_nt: TGTGCCAGCAGCTCCAGGACAGGGGGCGGACTCTACGAGCAGTACTTC
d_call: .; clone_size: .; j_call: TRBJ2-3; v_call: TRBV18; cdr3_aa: CASSPGASSTDTQYF; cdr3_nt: TGTGCCAGCTCACCCGGGGCGAGCAGCACAGATACGCAGTATTTT
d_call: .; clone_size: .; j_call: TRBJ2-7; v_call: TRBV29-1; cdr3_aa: CSAKTGALYEQYF; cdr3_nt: TGCAGCGCTAAGACAGGCGCCCTTTACGAGCAGTACTTC
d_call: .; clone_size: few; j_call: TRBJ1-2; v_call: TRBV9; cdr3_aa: CASSVAAGTNYGYTF; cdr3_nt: TGTGCCAGCAGCGTAGCCGCAGGGACTAACTATGGCTACACCTTC
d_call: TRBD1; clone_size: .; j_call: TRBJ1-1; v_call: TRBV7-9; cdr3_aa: CASSSRRQGDAFF; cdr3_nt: TGTGCCAGCAGCTCGCGACGACAGGGGGATGCTTTCTTT
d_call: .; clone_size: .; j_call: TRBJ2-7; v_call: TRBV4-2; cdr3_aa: CASGSGGSYEQYF; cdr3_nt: TGTGCCAGCGGGAGTGGGGGTTCCTACGAGCAGTACTTC
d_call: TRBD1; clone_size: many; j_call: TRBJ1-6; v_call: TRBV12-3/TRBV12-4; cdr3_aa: CASRAGTGGLSPLHF; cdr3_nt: TGTGCCAGCAGGGCCGGGACAGGGGGATTATCACCCCTCCACTTT
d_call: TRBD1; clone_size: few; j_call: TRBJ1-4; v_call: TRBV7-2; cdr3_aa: CASSQPDRGNEKLFF; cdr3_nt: TGTGCCAGCAGCCAGCCGGACAGGGGAAATGAAAAACTGTTTTTT
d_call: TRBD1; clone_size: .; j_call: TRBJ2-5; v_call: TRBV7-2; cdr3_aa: CASSYLTGMETQYF; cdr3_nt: TGTGCCAGCAGCTACCTGACAGGGATGGAGACCCAGTACTTC
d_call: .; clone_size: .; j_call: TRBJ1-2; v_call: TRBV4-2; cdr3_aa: CASSLSTASNYGYTF; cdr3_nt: TGTGCCAGCAGCCTGAGCACAGCTTCTAACTATGGCTACACCTTC
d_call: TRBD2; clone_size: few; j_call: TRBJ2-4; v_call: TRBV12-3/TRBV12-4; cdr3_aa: CASSLGLARKNIQYF; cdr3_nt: TGTGCCAGCAGTCTAGGACTAGCTCGGAAAAACATTCAGTACTTC
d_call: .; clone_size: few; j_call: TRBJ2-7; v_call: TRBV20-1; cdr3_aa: CGGSRQPSGEQYF; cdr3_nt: TGTGGAGGGTCCAGGCAGCCGTCGGGCGAGCAGTACTTC
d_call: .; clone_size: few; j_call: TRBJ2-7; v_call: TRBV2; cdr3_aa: CASKSSVYEQYF; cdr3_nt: TGTGCCAGCAAATCTAGCGTGTACGAGCAGTACTTC
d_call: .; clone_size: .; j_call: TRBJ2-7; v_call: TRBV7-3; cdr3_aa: CASSLTGGQTYEQYF; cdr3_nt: TGTGCCAGCAGCTTAACAGGTGGCCAAACCTACGAGCAGTACTTC
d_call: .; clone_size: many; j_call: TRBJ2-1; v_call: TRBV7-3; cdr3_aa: CASSLLGPLSSYNEQFF; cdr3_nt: TGTGCCAGCAGTCTCCTGGGTCCCTTGAGCTCCTACAATGAGCAGTTCTTC
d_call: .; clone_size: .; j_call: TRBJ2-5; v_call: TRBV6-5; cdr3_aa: CASSYSGEGWETQYF; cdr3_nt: TGTGCCAGCAGTTACTCGGGAGAAGGGTGGGAGACCCAGTACTTC
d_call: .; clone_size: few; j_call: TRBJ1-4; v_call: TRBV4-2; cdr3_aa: CASSQASRRATNEKLFF; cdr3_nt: TGTGCCAGCAGCCAGGCCTCCCGTCGAGCAACTAATGAAAAACTGTTTTTT
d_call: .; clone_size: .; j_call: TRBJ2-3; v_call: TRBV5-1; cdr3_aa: CDSSAGYRDTQNF; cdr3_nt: TGCGACAGCAGCGCCGGGTACAGAGATACGCAGAATTTT
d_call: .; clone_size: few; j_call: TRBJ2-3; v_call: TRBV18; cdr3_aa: CASSITYTDTQYF; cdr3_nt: TGTGCCAGCTCAATAACTTACACAGATACGCAGTATTTT
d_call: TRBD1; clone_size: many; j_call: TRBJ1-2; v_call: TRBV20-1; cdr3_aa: CSASPGQGDGYTF; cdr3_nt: TGCAGTGCCTCTCCGGGACAGGGGGATGGCTACACCTTC
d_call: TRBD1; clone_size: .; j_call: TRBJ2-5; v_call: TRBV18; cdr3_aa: CASSPRTGVIETQYF; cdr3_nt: TGTGCCAGCTCACCACGGACAGGGGTAATAGAGACCCAGTACTTC
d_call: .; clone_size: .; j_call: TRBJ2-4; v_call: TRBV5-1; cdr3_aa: CASSLALAARGIQYF; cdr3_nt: TGCGCCAGCAGCTTGGCCTTAGCGGCCAGGGGCATTCAGTACTTC
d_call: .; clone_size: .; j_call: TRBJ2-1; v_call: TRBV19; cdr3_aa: CASSTQAASSYNEQFF; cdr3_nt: TGTGCCAGTAGTACCCAGGCGGCTAGCTCCTACAATGAGCAGTTCTTC
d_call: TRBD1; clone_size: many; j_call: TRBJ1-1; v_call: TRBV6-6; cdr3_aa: CASSARGRGEAFF; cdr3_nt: TGTGCCAGCAGTGCCAGGGGGCGGGGTGAAGCTTTCTTT
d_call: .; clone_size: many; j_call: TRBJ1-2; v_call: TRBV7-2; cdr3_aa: CASSLESTGDGYTF; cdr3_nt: TGTGCCAGCAGCTTAGAGTCGACAGGTGATGGCTACACCTTC
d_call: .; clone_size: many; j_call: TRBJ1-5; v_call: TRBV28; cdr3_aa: CASSPPDQPQHF; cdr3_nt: TGTGCCAGCAGCCCCCCCGATCAGCCCCAGCATTTT
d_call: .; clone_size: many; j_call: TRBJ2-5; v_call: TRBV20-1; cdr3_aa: CSALTDQETQYF; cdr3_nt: TGCAGTGCTTTGACAGACCAAGAGACCCAGTACTTC
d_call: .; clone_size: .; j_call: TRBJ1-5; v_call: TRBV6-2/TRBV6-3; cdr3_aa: CASSFYRADQPQHF; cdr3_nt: TGTGCCAGCAGTTTCTACAGGGCCGATCAGCCCCAGCATTTT
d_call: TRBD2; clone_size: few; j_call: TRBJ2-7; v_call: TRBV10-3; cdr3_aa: CAISGLAGTYEQYF; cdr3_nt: TGTGCCATCAGTGGACTAGCGGGAACCTACGAGCAGTACTTC
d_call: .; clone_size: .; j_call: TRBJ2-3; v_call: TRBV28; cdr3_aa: CASSFLPTDTQYF; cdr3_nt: TGTGCCAGCAGTTTCCTCCCCACAGATACGCAGTATTTT
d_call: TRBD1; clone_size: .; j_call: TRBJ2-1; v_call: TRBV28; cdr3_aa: CATTGASYNEQFF; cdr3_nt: TGTGCCACAACAGGGGCGTCCTACAATGAGCAGTTCTTC
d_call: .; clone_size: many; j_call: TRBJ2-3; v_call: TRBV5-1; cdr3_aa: CASSAGPRGSTDTQYF; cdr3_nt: TGCGCCAGCAGCGCCGGGCCCCGAGGAAGCACAGATACGCAGTATTTT